These T cell receptor beta chains were read from a single sample in a study of control samples from healthy donors and cancer patients. Assay: immunoSEQ multiplex PCR; the TCRdb copy retains only in-frame clones and omits some. This table has some 76,000 clones, roughly 89% appearing once. The sequenced sample consisted of PBMCs. These receptors all stem from a woman in her 50s with colorectal cancer. Both conserved end residues are part of each CDR3. Fields, in order: V gene, J gene, CDR3 protein.

TRBV30	TRBJ1-1	CAWSEVMNTEAFF
TRBV3-1/TRBV3-2	TRBJ2-5	CASSDTGEKETQYF
TRBV11-2	TRBJ2-3	CASSPGEGGTDTQYF
TRBV27	TRBJ2-2	CASSPGPTWNTGELFF
TRBV5-1	TRBJ2-5	CASSLGQGRETQYF
TRBV4-1	TRBJ2-3	CASSPARGPADTQYF
TRBV28	TRBJ1-6	CASSGTHVYNSPLHF
TRBV6-1	TRBJ2-4	CASSESGLGGNIQYF
TRBV19	TRBJ2-2	CASSPRVVGELFF
TRBV5-8	TRBJ2-1	CASASGEFYNEQFF
TRBV10-3	TRBJ1-2	CAISDREGYGYTF
TRBV6-5	TRBJ2-2	CASSYSLDTGELFF
TRBV10-3	TRBJ2-3	CAISSEASTDTQYF
TRBV7-2	TRBJ1-2	CASSLSGTGTNYGYTF
TRBV20-1	TRBJ2-3	CSASQAGTQYF
TRBV10-2	TRBJ1-6	CASRTVYNSPLHF
TRBV6-2/TRBV6-3	TRBJ2-2	CASSYFGTDRPGELFF
TRBV6-5	TRBJ1-2	CASYGQYGYTF
TRBV4-3	TRBJ1-2	CASSQDVYSGGGYTF
TRBV7-9	TRBJ2-3	CASSLRTSGEDTQYF
TRBV19	TRBJ1-6	CASSLRTGGTSSPLHF